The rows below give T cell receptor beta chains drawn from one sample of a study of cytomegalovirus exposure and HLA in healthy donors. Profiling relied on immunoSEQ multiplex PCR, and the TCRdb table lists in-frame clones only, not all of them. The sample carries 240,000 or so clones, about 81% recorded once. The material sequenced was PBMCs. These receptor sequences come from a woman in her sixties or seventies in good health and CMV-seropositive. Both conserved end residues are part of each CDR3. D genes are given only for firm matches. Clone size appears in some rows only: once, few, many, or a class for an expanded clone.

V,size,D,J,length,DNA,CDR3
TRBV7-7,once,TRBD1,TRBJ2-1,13,TGTGCTAGCAGCTTGGACAGGGGGTCTGAGCAGTTCTTC,CASSLDRGSEQFF
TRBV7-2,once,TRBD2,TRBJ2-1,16,TGTGCCAGCAGCGTATATAGCGGGAGGAGCAACAATGAGCAGTTCTTC,CASSVYSGRSNNEQFF
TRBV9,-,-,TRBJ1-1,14,TGTGCCAGCAGCGTAGTGGGGGGGTACACTGAAGCTTTCTTT,CASSVVGGYTEAFF
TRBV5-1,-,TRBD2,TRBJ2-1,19,TGCGCCAGCAGCGGTATCGGGACTAGTTCCGTATCGACCTACAATGAGCAGTTCTTC,CASSGIGTSSVSTYNEQFF
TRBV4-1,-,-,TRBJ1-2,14,TGCGCCAGCAGCCCCCGAGGGGGGGACTATGGCTACACCTTC,CASSPRGGDYGYTF
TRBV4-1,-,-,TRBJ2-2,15,TGCGCCAGCAGCCAAGGTCGGGTTTGGACCGGGGAGCTGTTTTTT,CASSQGRVWTGELFF
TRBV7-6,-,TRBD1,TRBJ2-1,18,TGTGCCAGCAGCTTAACGCGGTCGTCAGGGGGAGACTACAATGAGCAGTTCTTC,CASSLTRSSGGDYNEQFF
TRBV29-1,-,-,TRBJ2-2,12,TGCAGCGTTGGGGGGCCCACCGGGGAGCTGTTTTTT,CSVGGPTGELFF
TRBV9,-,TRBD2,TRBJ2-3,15,TGTGCCAGCAGCGTAAGCGGGAGGGCCGAAGATACGCAGTATTTT,CASSVSGRAEDTQYF
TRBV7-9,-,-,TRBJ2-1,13,TGTGCCAGCAGCCTGGACTTGAACAATGAGCAGTTCTTC,CASSLDLNNEQFF
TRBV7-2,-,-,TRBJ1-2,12,TGTGCCAGCAGCACAGGGATCTATGGCTACACCTTC,CASSTGIYGYTF
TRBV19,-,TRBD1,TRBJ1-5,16,TGTGCCAGTAGTTCCCACCCCGGACAGGGCAATCAGCCCCAGCATTTT,CASSSHPGQGNQPQHF
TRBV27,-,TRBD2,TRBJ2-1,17,TGTGCCAGCAGCAGCGGGACTAGCGGTCCGTCCTACAATGAGCAGTTCTTC,CASSSGTSGPSYNEQFF
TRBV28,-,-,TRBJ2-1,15,TGTGCCAGCAGTCCCCGGGACTCCTCCTACAATGAGCAGTTCTTC,CASSPRDSSYNEQFF
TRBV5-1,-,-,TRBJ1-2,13,TGCGCCAGCAGCTTGGCAGCAGGGTTTGGCTACACCTTC,CASSLAAGFGYTF
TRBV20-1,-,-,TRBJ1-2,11,TGCAGTGCTGAGAGGGTCTATGGCTACACCTTC,CSAERVYGYTF
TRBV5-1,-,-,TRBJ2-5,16,TGCGCCAGCAGCTTAGGGGGGGGCAGGTTTTCGGAGACCCAGTACTTC,CASSLGGGRFSETQYF
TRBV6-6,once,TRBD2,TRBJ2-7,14,TGTGCCAGCACCCGGACTAGCGGCACTTACGAGCAGTACTTC,CASTRTSGTYEQYF
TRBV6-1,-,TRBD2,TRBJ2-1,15,TGTGCCAGCAGTGAAGGGCTAGCGGGATCCGATGAGCAGTTCTTC,CASSEGLAGSDEQFF
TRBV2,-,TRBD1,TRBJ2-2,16,TGTGCCACCAATCAGCATCGGGACAGGGATCCCGGGGAGCTGTTTTTT,CATNQHRDRDPGELFF
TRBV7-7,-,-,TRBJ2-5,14,TGTGCCAGCAGCTTAGGTAATCGTCAAGAGACCCAGTACTTC,CASSLGNRQETQYF
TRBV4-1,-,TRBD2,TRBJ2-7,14,TGCGCCAGCAGCCAAGATCCTAGCGGTCACGAGCAGTACTTC,CASSQDPSGHEQYF
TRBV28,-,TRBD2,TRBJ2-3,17,TGTGCCAGCAACGACGGCGGACTAGCGGGAGGTTCGGATACGCAGTATTTT,CASNDGGLAGGSDTQYF
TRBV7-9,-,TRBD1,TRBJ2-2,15,TGTGCCAGCAGCTTAAGTGGACAGGGAGTCGGGGAGCTGTTTTTT,CASSLSGQGVGELFF
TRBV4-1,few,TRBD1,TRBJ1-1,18,TGCGCCAGCAGCGTAACTCCGGGACAGGGGTTTTCTTACACTGAAGCTTTCTTT,CASSVTPGQGFSYTEAFF
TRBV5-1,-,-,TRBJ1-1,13,TGCGCCAGCAGCTTGGACAGGTTGGCTGAAGCTTTCTTT,CASSLDRLAEAFF
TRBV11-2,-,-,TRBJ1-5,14,TGTGCCAGCAGCTTGGCAGGGGTCAATCAGCCCCAGCATTTT,CASSLAGVNQPQHF
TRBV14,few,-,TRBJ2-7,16,TGTGCCAGCAGCCACTTCTCCGGGACTGGCTCCTACGAGCAGTACTTC,CASSHFSGTGSYEQYF
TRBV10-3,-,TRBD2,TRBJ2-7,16,TGTGCCATCAGTCGTGTATCTGTTGCAGGGAGGGGCGAGCAGTACTTC,CAISRVSVAGRGEQYF
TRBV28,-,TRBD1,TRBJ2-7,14,TGTGCCAGCAGTACTCGGACAGGAGCCTACGAGCAGTACTTC,CASSTRTGAYEQYF
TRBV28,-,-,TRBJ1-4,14,TGTGCCAGCAGTCCTCCGACACGGAATGAAAAACTGTTTTTT,CASSPPTRNEKLFF
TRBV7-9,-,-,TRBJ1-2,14,TGTGCCAGCAGCTTCGAGGGGGGGGCGCCGGGCTACACCTTC,CASSFEGGAPGYTF